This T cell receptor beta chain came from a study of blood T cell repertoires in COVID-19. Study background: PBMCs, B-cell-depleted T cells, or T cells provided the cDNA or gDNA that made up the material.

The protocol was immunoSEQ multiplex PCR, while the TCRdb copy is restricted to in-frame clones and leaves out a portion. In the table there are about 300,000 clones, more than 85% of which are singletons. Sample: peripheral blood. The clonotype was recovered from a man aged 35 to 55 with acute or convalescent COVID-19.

CDR3 bases: TGTGCCAGCAGTAACGGACAGGACTACGAGCAGTACTTC. It encodes CASSNGQDYEQYF. This rearrangement joins TRBV2 to TRBJ2-7; TRBD1 matches 7 bases. The CDR3 runs 13 residues. J was trimmed by 3 bases and V by 5 bases; bases with no gene match: 4. From germline, CDR1 is SNHLY and CDR2 FYNNEI.